This T cell receptor (beta chain) was captured by sequencing in a study of CD8+CD57+ T cells in acquired aplastic anemia. Overall study results and limits: There were 25 to 35 CD8+ CDR3 sequences that occurred in both patients and controls.

Genomic DNA acted as the template from which TCR beta VDJ combination and CDR3 sequence profiling were carried out. Each CDR3 protein gets one entry after TCRdb re-called the reads with MiXCR. The table includes 100,000 to 130,000 distinct CDR3 sequences, around half detected once. There are 12 residues in the CDR3. Per the germline V gene, CDR1 is LNHDA and CDR2 is SQIVND (reference sequence). V was shortened by 3 bases and J by 7 bases, with 6 bases between the two germline ends. About this clonotype itself: Its antigen is not identified.

The TCR originated in a human donor in good health, serving as a control. What was sequenced was sorted CD4+, CD8+, or CD8+CD57+ T cells (not recorded which) from PBMCs. The chain links TRBV19 to TRBJ2-2; maybe TRBD2 (5 bases). For the CDR3, the DNA is TGTGCCAGTAGTATCACTAGCGGGGAGCTGTTTTTT. Its translation is CASSITSGELFF.